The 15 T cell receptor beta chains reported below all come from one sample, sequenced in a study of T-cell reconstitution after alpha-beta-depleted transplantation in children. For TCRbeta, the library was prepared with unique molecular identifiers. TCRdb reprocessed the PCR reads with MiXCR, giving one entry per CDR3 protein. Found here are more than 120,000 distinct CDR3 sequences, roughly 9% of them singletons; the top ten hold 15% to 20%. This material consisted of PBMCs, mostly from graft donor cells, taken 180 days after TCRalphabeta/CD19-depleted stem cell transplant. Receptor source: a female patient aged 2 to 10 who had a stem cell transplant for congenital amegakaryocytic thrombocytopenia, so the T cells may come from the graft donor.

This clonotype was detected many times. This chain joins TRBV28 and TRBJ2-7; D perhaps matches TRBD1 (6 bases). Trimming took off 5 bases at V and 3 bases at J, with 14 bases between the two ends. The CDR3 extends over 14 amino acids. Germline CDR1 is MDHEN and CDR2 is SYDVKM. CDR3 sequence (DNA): TGTGCCAGCAGTACAGACAGGCTTATCTACGAGCAGTACTTC. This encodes CASSTDRLIYEQYF.

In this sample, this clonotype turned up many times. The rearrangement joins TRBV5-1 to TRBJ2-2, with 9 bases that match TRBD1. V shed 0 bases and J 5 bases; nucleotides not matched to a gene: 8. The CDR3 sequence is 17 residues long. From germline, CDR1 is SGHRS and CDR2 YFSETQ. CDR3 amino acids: CASSLATGQGSTGELFF. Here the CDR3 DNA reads TGCGCCAGCAGCTTGGCGACGGGACAGGGCTCAACCGGGGAGCTGTTTTTT.

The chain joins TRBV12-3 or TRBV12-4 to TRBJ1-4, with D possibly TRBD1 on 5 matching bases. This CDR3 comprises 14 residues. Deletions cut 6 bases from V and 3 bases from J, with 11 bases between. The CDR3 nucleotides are TGTGCCAGCAGCCTGGCAGGGTCTAATGAAAAACTGTTTTTT. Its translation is CASSLAGSNEKLFF.

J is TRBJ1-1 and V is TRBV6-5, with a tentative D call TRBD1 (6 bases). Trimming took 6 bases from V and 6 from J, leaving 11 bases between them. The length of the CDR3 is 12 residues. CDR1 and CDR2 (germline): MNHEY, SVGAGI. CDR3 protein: CASRNRVAEAFF. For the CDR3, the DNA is TGTGCCAGCAGGAACAGGGTCGCTGAAGCTTTCTTT.

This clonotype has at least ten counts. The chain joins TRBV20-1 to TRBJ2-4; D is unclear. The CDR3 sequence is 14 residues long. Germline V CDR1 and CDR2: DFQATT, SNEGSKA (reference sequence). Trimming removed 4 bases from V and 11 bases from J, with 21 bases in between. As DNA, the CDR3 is TGCAGTGCTATTTCTGGTGGGTCTAGAGGACTTCAGTACTTC. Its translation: CSAISGGSRGLQYF.

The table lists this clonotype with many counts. The CDR3 loop reads CASSQVAPNTEAFF. For the CDR3, the DNA is TGTGCCAGCAGCCAAGTAGCACCGAACACTGAAGCTTTCTTT. This chain joins TRBV4-2 and TRBJ1-1; D call uncertain. Germline values: CDR1 LGHNA, CDR2 YNFKEQ. CDR3 size: 14 residues. V lost 1 base and J 1 base, leaving 7 bases between the germline ends.

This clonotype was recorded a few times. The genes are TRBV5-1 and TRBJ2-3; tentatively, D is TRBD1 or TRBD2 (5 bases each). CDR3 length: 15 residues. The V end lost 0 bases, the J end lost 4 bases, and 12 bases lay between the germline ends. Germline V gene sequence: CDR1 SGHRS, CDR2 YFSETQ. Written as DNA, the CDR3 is TGCGCCAGCAGCTTGGCTTTTCGGGGCCCAGATACGCAGTATTTT. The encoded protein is CASSLAFRGPDTQYF.

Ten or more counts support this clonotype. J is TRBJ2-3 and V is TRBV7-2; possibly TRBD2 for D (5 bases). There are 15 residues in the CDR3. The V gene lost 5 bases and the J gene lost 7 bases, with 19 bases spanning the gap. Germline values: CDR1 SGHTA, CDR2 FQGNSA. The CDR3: CASSPALAIINTQYF. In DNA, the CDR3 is TGTGCCAGCAGCCCGGCCCTAGCTATTATAAATACGCAGTATTTT.

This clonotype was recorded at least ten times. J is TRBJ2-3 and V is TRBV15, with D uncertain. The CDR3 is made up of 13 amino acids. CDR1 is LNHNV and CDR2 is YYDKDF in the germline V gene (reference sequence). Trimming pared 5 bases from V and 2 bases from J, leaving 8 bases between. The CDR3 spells CATSQRDTDTQYF. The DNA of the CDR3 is TGTGCCACCAGCCAAAGGGACACAGATACGCAGTATTTT.

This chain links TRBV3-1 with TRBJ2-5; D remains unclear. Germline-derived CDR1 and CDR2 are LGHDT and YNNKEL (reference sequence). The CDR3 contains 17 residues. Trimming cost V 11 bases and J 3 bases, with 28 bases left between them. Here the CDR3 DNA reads TGTGCCTGCTGCCAAGATGGTGGGATCTTTAGAGAAGAGACCCAGTACTTC. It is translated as CACCQDGGIFREETQYF.

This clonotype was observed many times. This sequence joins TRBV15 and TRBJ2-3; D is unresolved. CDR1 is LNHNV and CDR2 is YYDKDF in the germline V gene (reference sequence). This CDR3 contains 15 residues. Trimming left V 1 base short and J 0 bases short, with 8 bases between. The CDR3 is CATSRGPDSTDTQYF. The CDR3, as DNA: TGTGCCACCAGCAGAGGACCCGATAGCACAGATACGCAGTATTTT.

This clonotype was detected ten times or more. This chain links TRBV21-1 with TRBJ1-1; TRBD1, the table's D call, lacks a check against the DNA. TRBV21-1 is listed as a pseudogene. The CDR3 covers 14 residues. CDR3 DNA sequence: TGTGCCAGACGGGACAGACTAAGGGGCACTGAAGCTTTCTTT. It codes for CARRDRLRGTEAFF.

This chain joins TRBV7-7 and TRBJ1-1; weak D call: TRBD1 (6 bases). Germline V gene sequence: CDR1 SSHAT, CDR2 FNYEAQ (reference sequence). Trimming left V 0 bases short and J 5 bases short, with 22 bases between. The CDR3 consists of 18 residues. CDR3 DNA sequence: TGTGCCAGCAGCTTAGCGCCCATCAAGGGGGGCGTAGGGACTGAAGCTTTCTTT. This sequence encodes CASSLAPIKGGVGTEAFF.

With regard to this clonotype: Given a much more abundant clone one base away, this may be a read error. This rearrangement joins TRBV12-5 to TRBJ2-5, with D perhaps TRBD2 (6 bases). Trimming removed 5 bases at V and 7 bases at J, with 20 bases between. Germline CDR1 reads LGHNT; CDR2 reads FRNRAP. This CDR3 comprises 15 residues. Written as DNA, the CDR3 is TGTGCTAGTGGTCTGGATGGAGGGAGCTATGTGACCCAGTACTTC. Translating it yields CASGLDGGSYVTQYF.

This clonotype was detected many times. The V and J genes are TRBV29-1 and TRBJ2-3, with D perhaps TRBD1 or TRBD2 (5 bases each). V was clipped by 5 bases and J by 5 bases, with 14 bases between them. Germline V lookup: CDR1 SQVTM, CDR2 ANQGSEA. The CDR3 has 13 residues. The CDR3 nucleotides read TGCAGCGTTTACGGGACCGGTGAAGATACGCAGTATTTT. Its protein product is CSVYGTGEDTQYF.